The T cell receptor (beta chain) under discussion was sequenced for a study of OX40 agonist ivuxolimab in advanced cancers. About the study: Dosing consisted of intravenous ivuxolimab at 0.01 to 10 mg/kg every 2 weeks. Cancers in dose escalation were hepatocellular, melanoma, renal cell and head and neck. Three dose-escalation patients had partial responses: one with hepatocellular carcinoma and two with cutaneous melanoma.

Sequenced by immunoSEQ multiplex PCR; TCRdb stores in-frame clones only, minus some. Here the sample spans under 85,000 clones, over 80% being singletons. To note about this clone: Its antigen is unknown.

CDR1 SGHVS and CDR2 FQNEAQ come from the germline V gene. V gave up 1 base and J gave up 0 bases, with 12 bases separating them. CDR3 size: 16 residues. Study-wide results and limits: Circulating CD4+ and CD8+ T cells showed clonal expansion by week 6 at 0.1 to 3.0 mg/kg.

This rearrangement joins TRBV7-8 to TRBJ1-2; D might be TRBD1 (5 bases). The sample was CD4+ or CD8+ T cells sorted from blood, taken in a trial of the OX40 agonist ivuxolimab. The clonotype was recovered from an adult with an advanced solid tumor such as melanoma, head and neck, liver or kidney cancer. In DNA, the CDR3 is TGTGCCAGCAGCTTAGGGGCAGGGAGAGCTAACTATGGCTACACCTTC. Its translation is CASSLGAGRANYGYTF.